The next 4 T cell receptor beta chains were all read from a single sample in a study of PD-1 blockade in classical Hodgkin lymphoma. Time point reported: cycle 4 day 1 (C4D1), after more than five weeks of nivolumab. With no exception, relapse followed autologous stem cell transplantation in all patients, and brentuximab vedotin exposure varied. TCRdb keeps only in-frame clones here, not all; method: immunoSEQ multiplex PCR. The top ten hold 10% of the sample, which has about 60,000 clones, about 90% seen once. Sample: peripheral blood mononuclear cells (PBMCs), taken before the fourth cycle of nivolumab. These TCRs come from a human donor with classical Hodgkin lymphoma.

The chain joins TRBV27 to TRBJ2-6; D is unresolved. The CDR3 contains 18 residues. Germline CDR1 reads MNHEY; CDR2 reads SMNVEV (reference sequence). Trimming removed 7 bases at V and 0 bases at J, with 19 bases between. The CDR3 region has the DNA TGTGCCAGCAATAGGTCTGCCCACGGACCCTCTGGGGCCAACGTCCTGACTTTC. Its translation is CASNRSAHGPSGANVLTF.

J is TRBJ2-4 and V is TRBV28; the D gene is possibly TRBD1 (6 bases). The V end was cut by 6 bases, the J end by 8 bases, with 8 bases between. The CDR3 has 11 amino acids. Germline CDR1 and CDR2: MDHEN and SYDVKM. The DNA for the CDR3 is TGTGCCAGCAGAACAGGGCACATTCAGTACTTC. Translating it yields CASRTGHIQYF.

The chain carries TRBV15 and TRBJ1-1; D is uncertain. Trimming removed 5 bases from V and 1 base from J, with 8 bases in between. CDR1 and CDR2 from the germline V gene are LNHNV and YYDKDF (reference sequence). The CDR3 runs 13 residues. CDR3 bases: TGTGCCACCAGCTTAAAGAGGAACACTGAAGCTTTCTTT. Its translation is CATSLKRNTEAFF.

This chain links TRBV27 with TRBJ1-6; unclear D gene. The V end lost 3 bases, the J end lost 10 bases, and 10 bases lay between the germline ends. Germline V gives CDR1 MNHEY, CDR2 SMNVEV (reference sequence). This CDR3 comprises 13 residues. The CDR3 loop reads CASSLNRNSPLHF. Here the CDR3 DNA reads TGTGCCAGCAGTTTGAACAGAAACTCACCCCTCCACTTT.